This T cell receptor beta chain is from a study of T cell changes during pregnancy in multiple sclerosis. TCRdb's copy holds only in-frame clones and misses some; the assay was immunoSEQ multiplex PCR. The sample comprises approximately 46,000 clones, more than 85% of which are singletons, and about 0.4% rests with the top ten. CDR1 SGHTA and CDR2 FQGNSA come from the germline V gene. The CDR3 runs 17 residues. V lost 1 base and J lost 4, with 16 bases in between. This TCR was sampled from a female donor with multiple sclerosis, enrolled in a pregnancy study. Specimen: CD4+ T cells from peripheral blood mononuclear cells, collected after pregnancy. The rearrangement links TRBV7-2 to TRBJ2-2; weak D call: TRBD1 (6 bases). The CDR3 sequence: CASSLVPPGAATGELFF. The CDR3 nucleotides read TGTGCCAGCAGCTTAGTCCCCCCAGGGGCGGCCACCGGGGAGCTGTTTTTT.